This paragraph covers one T cell receptor (beta chain) sequence. This record belongs to a study of CD8 T cells in Susac syndrome. After removal of 0 bases from V and 2 bases from J, the junction contained 1 base not matched to a gene. This CDR3 contains 14 residues. Germline V gene sequence: CDR1 GTSNPN, CDR2 SVGIG (reference sequence). Random hexamers were used to reverse transcribe roughly 0.5 to 1 ug of RNA. TCRdb analysed the immunoSEQ multiplex PCR reads with MiXCR anew, one entry per CDR3 protein. The sample lists tens of thousands of distinct CDR3 sequences; around nine tenths were seen once. The clonotype comes from a human donor with multiple sclerosis. The chain carries TRBV30 and TRBJ2-7; TRBD1 agrees at 10 bases. Sequencing was carried out using CD8+ T cells from PBMCs. The DNA for the CDR3 is TGTGCCTGGAGTGTGGGACAGGGGCCCTACGAGCAGTACTTC. As protein: CAWSVGQGPYEQYF.